The 29 T cell receptor beta chains given below trace back to one sample, sequenced in a study of shared T cell receptors in the human thymus. Assay: immunoSEQ multiplex PCR; the TCRdb copy retains only in-frame clones and omits some. Of hundreds of thousands of clones listed, around 87% were seen once; the top ten hold approximately 0.01%. This sample was also put to use in a study of human thymus T cells.

Sequenced: thymocytes. The receptor source for this set is a boy in the first two years of life with a congenital heart defect.

The chain combines TRBV30 with TRBJ2-1, with TRBD2 matching 8 bases. Trimming cost V 3 bases and J 3 bases; bases outside gene matches: 1. This CDR3 has 13 residues. Germline CDR1 GTSNPN, CDR2 SVGIG (reference sequence). CDR3: CAWRLADYNEQFF. DNA for the CDR3: TGTGCCTGGAGACTAGCGGACTACAATGAGCAGTTCTTC.

The chain recombines TRBV5-1 with TRBJ2-7, with D hard to call. The CDR3 consists of 14 residues. V was trimmed by 0 bases and J by 6 bases, leaving 13 bases between them. Germline CDR1 reads SGHRS; CDR2 reads YFSETQ. The CDR3 DNA sequence: TGCGCCAGCAGCTTGGGGCGGCCACCCTGCGAGCAGTACTTC. Translating gives CASSLGRPPCEQYF.

Only one count was recorded for this clone. The V call is TRBV5-6, the J call TRBJ1-1, with D possibly being TRBD1 (5 bases). The CDR3 runs 14 residues. Germline V lookup: CDR1 SGHDT, CDR2 YYEEEE. Trimming took off 0 bases at V and 3 bases at J, with 9 bases between the two ends. The CDR3 DNA sequence: TGTGCCAGCAGCTTGGCGCGGGGGGACACTGAAGCTTTCTTT. Encoded protein: CASSLARGDTEAFF.

This clone was detected once. This chain links TRBV2 with TRBJ2-3; TRBD2 might be the D (6 bases). Germline V gene lookup returns CDR1 SNHLY and CDR2 FYNNEI. The length of the CDR3 is 15 residues. V was cut by 5 bases and J by 1 base, with 13 bases left in between. CDR3 coding DNA: TGTGCCAGCAGTAGAGGAGGGGAAGGCACAGATACGCAGTATTTT. Translated: CASSRGGEGTDTQYF.

The rearrangement uses TRBV28 and TRBJ2-3; 10 bases align to TRBD2. V was pared by 4 bases and J by 0 bases, with 7 bases of the junction left unmatched. Germline CDR1 is MDHEN and CDR2 is SYDVKM. The CDR3 runs 17 residues. The CDR3 here is CASSSELAGASTDTQYF. CDR3 nucleotide sequence: TGTGCCAGCAGTTCCGAGCTAGCGGGAGCTAGCACAGATACGCAGTATTTT.

The gene calls are TRBV28 and TRBJ1-1, with TRBD1 matching 8 bases. This CDR3 has 18 amino acids. Germline V gives CDR1 MDHEN, CDR2 SYDVKM. The ends lost 3 bases at V and 5 bases at J; junction bases unmatched: 17. The CDR3 region is CASSFVRTGIFSRTEAFF. DNA of the CDR3: TGTGCCAGCAGTTTCGTCCGGACAGGGATATTTTCGAGGACTGAAGCTTTCTTT. Based on the CDR3 plus reference TRBV28 and TRBJ1-1, the full variable domain is DVKVTQSSRYLVKRTGEKVFLECVQDMDHENMFWYRQDPGLGLRLIYFSYDVKMKEKGDIPEGYSVSREKKERFSLILESASTNQTSMYLCASSFVRTGIFSRTEAFFGQGTRLTVV.

The V gene is TRBV28, the J gene TRBJ2-1; 7 positions match TRBD2. This CDR3 has 15 residues. J gave up 9 bases and V 1 base, and 9 bases lay outside the gene matches. In germline, CDR1 is MDHEN, CDR2 SYDVKM. Written as DNA, the CDR3 is TGTGCCAGCAGTTTATCGGGAGGCCGAACGACTGAGCAGTTCTTC. It is translated as CASSLSGGRTTEQFF.

This clone was detected once. The chain links TRBV4-3 to TRBJ1-2; 7 bases align to TRBD1. CDR1 and CDR2 (germline): LGHNA, YSLEER. V was pared by 0 bases and J by 5 bases, with 6 bases of the junction left unmatched. The CDR3 is 15 residues long. This chain's CDR3 is CASSQDSATGYGYTF. The CDR3 nucleotides are TGCGCCAGCAGCCAAGATTCCGCGACAGGGTATGGCTACACCTTC.

The gene calls are TRBV5-6 and TRBJ2-2, with TRBD2 matching over 9 bases. V gave up 2 bases and J gave up 0 bases; unmatched junction bases: 11. CDR3 length: 19 residues. CDR1 is SGHDT and CDR2 is YYEEEE in the germline V gene. CDR3 loop: CASSFKQREVRPNTGELFF. CDR3 nucleotide sequence: TGTGCCAGCAGCTTTAAGCAGCGGGAGGTCCGGCCGAACACCGGGGAGCTGTTTTTT. The full variable domain, in which reference TRBV5-6 and TRBJ2-2 provide the parts outside the CDR3, is DAGVTQSPTHLIKTRGQQVTLRCSPKSGHDTVSWYQQALGQGPQFIFQYYEEEERQRGNFPDRFSGHQFPNYSSELNVNALLLGDSALYLCASSFKQREVRPNTGELFFGEGSRLTVL.

The chain employs TRBV2 and TRBJ2-3; TRBD2 aligns across 7 bases. Germline-derived CDR1 and CDR2 are SNHLY and FYNNEI. The CDR3 covers 15 residues. Germline trimming cut 4 bases from V and 2 bases from J; bases unmatched to any gene: 6. The CDR3 DNA sequence: TGTGCCAGCAGTGGGGAGGGGCGGTTCACAGATACGCAGTATTTT. Amino acid sequence: CASSGEGRFTDTQYF. Together with reference TRBV2 and TRBJ2-3, the CDR3 gives the full variable domain: EPEVTQTPSHQVTQMGQEVILRCVPISNHLYFYWYRQILGQKVEFLVSFYNNEISEKSEIFDDQFSVERPDGSNFTLKIRSTKLEDSAMYFCASSGEGRFTDTQYFGPGTRLTVL.

The rearrangement joins TRBV7-2 to TRBJ2-3, with 7 bases matching TRBD2. V lost 2 bases and J lost 1; bases outside the gene matches: 6. This CDR3 is built from 16 residues. Germline V gene sequence: CDR1 SGHTA, CDR2 FQGNSA. In nucleotides, the CDR3 is TGTGCCAGCAGCTTACGCGGACTAGGGGGCACAGATACGCAGTATTTT. Its protein is CASSLRGLGGTDTQYF.

J is TRBJ2-3 and V is TRBV30; TRBD2 matches at 9 bases. The CDR3 spans 18 residues. CDR1 and CDR2 (germline): GTSNPN, SVGIG (reference sequence). V shed 0 bases and J 4 bases; nucleotides not matched to a gene: 14. The CDR3 spells CAWSVRGAGGPIPDTQYF. In DNA form, the CDR3 reads TGTGCCTGGAGTGTACGGGGTGCGGGAGGGCCGATTCCAGATACGCAGTATTTT.

This chain links TRBV11-3 with TRBJ1-5, with 11 bases fitting TRBD1. From germline, CDR1 is SGHNT and CDR2 YENEEA. CDR3 length: 17 amino acids. J was trimmed by 2 bases and V by 4 bases; bases with no gene match: 7. The chain's CDR3 is CASSSRTGGAGNQPQHF. Here the CDR3 DNA reads TGTGCCAGCAGCTCCAGGACAGGGGGCGCAGGCAATCAGCCCCAGCATTTT.

CDR3 protein: CASSLDVGLLNYGYTF. DNA of the CDR3: TGTGCCAGCAGCTTAGACGTTGGGCTCCTTAACTATGGCTACACCTTC. The V call is TRBV11-2, the J call TRBJ1-2; no definite D call. This CDR3 contains 16 residues. Between the trimmed V and J ends, which lost 0 bases and 1 base, there was a span of 12 bases. Per germline, CDR1 SGHAT and CDR2 FQNNGV.

This chain links TRBV4-3 with TRBJ2-2; tentatively, D is TRBD2 (7 bases). The ends were cut back, 0 bases at V and 6 bases at J, with 11 bases in the middle. Germline assignment: CDR1 LGHNA and CDR2 YSLEER. The CDR3 length is 15 residues. CDR3 DNA: TGCGCCAGCAGCCAAGACTTGGGGGGGCCCGGGGAGCTGTTTTTT. Residues: CASSQDLGGPGELFF.

This chain uses TRBV14 with TRBJ2-7; a possible D gene is TRBD2 (6 bases). V lost 1 base and J 5 bases, leaving 21 bases between the germline ends. CDR1 is SGHDN and CDR2 is FVKESK in the germline V gene. The CDR3 has 17 residues. In DNA form, the CDR3 reads TGTGCCAGCAGCCAAGTATGGCCAAAGGAGGGGCCCCACGAGCAGTACTTC. This sequence encodes CASSQVWPKEGPHEQYF.

This rearrangement joins TRBV27 to TRBJ2-7, with D maybe TRBD1 (6 bases). Per germline, CDR1 MNHEY and CDR2 SMNVEV (reference sequence). This CDR3 region has 13 residues. V shed 4 bases and J shed 10 bases, with 17 bases lying between them. CDR3 nucleotide sequence: TGTGCCAGCAGTTCATCAGTGGTTGGGGGCCAGTACTTC. This encodes CASSSSVVGGQYF.

The chain employs TRBV4-3 and TRBJ2-1; 9 bases are a match to TRBD2. CDR3 length: 21 residues. J gave up 4 bases and V 3 bases, and 22 bases lay outside the gene matches. The germline V gene has CDR1 LGHNA and CDR2 YSLEER. The chain's CDR3 is CASSQESPRSLAGAPYNEQFF. The CDR3 DNA reads as TGCGCCAGCAGCCAGGAGAGCCCCCGGTCATTAGCGGGAGCCCCATACAATGAGCAGTTCTTC.

The chain recombines TRBV15 with TRBJ1-2; D possibly corresponds to TRBD1 (5 bases). CDR3 length: 17 residues. Trimming left V 2 bases short and J 3 bases short, with 19 bases between. Germline assignment: CDR1 LNHNV and CDR2 YYDKDF (reference sequence). CDR3 loop: CATSRSGGGSEDYGYTF. The CDR3 DNA sequence: TGTGCCACCAGCAGATCGGGGGGGGGAAGTGAGGACTATGGCTACACCTTC.

The chain carries TRBV7-9 and TRBJ2-3; 8 bases align to TRBD1. V lost 1 base to trimming and J lost 1 base; unmatched junction nucleotides: 7. The CDR3 loop spans 17 amino acids. Germline V gene lookup returns CDR1 SEHNR and CDR2 FQNEAQ (reference sequence). The CDR3 spells CASSLGRGTGGTDTQYF. The CDR3 DNA follows: TGTGCCAGCAGCTTAGGGAGGGGGACAGGCGGCACAGATACGCAGTATTTT.

This clone occurred a few times. The chain couples TRBV5-6 to TRBJ1-4; 12 nucleotides align to TRBD1. The V and J ends lost 4 bases and 8 bases, in that order; junction bases with no gene match: 9. Germline V gene sequence: CDR1 SGHDT, CDR2 YYEEEE. The CDR3 covers 16 residues. The CDR3 sequence is CASSRDRGRDGEKLFF. The CDR3 DNA follows: TGTGCCAGCAGCCGGGACAGGGGGCGCGATGGGGAAAAACTGTTTTTT.

The V call is TRBV12-5, the J call TRBJ1-2, with a weak D call TRBD1 (5 bases). Germline CDR1 is LGHNT and CDR2 is FRNRAP. The V end lost 7 bases, the J end lost 0 bases, and 15 bases lay between the germline ends. The CDR3 runs to 15 residues. The CDR3 region has the DNA TGTGCTAGTGCCCTAAAGACAGCACCTAACTATGGCTACACCTTC. Amino acids: CASALKTAPNYGYTF.

This clone was seen a single time. Other DNA sequences from this sample encode an identical CDR3 as well. The V and J genes are TRBV11-3 and TRBJ1-1; D is possibly TRBD1 (6 bases). Trimming stripped 1 base from V and 1 base from J, with 7 bases between. CDR3 length: 14 amino acids. Germline lookup yields CDR1 SGHNT and CDR2 YENEEA. The CDR3 is CASSLGGGNTEAFF. CDR3 DNA sequence: TGTGCCAGCAGCTTAGGAGGGGGGAACACTGAAGCTTTCTTT.

A word on this clone: Other DNA sequences in this specimen translate into the identical CDR3. The CDR3 loop is CASSLPSDTQYF. DNA for the CDR3: TGTGCCAGCAGTTTACCGTCAGATACGCAGTATTTT. The chain carries TRBV27 and TRBJ2-3; D not resolved. The CDR3 is 12 amino acids. Per germline, CDR1 MNHEY and CDR2 SMNVEV (reference sequence). Trimming took 2 bases from V and 4 from J, leaving 4 bases between them.

This sequence joins TRBV7-2 and TRBJ2-1; TRBD2 might be the D (5 bases). The germline CDR1 and CDR2 sequences are SGHTA and FQGNSA. With 5 bases removed from V and 3 bases from J, the gap between germline ends came to 23 bases. The CDR3 length is 18 residues. Here the CDR3 DNA reads TGTGCCAGCAGCCCCAGGTCGGGGAGCCCATCCCTCTACAATGAGCAGTTCTTC. It is translated as CASSPRSGSPSLYNEQFF.

The chain joins TRBV7-9 to TRBJ2-7, with a tentative D call TRBD1 (6 bases). V lost 5 bases and J 4 bases, leaving 15 bases between the germline ends. Per the germline V gene, CDR1 is SEHNR and CDR2 is FQNEAQ (reference sequence). The CDR3 sequence is 14 residues long. This CDR3 reads CASSPMGAPYEQYF. CDR3 nucleotides: TGTGCCAGCAGCCCCATGGGGGCCCCGTACGAGCAGTACTTC.

The chain employs TRBV10-2 and TRBJ2-5, with 9 bases aligning to TRBD1. Per germline, CDR1 WSHSY and CDR2 SAAADI. The CDR3 runs 15 residues. V was clipped by 6 bases and J by 6 bases; unmatched bases: 11. CDR3 amino acids: CASSTVNRGRKTQYF. DNA for the CDR3: TGCGCCAGCAGCACCGTGAACAGGGGGCGCAAGACCCAGTACTTC.

The rearrangement joins TRBV5-4 to TRBJ2-1, with 9 bases identical to TRBD1. Germline-derived CDR1 and CDR2 are SGHNT and YYREEE (reference sequence). V was pared by 4 bases and J by 3 bases, with 8 bases of the junction left unmatched. This CDR3 is 16 amino acids long. The CDR3 loop is CASSSGTGINYNEQFF. The CDR3 nucleotides are TGTGCCAGCAGCAGCGGGACAGGGATTAACTACAATGAGCAGTTCTTC.

The chain uses TRBV7-9 and TRBJ2-1; 7 nucleotides line up with TRBD1. This CDR3 is 12 amino acids long. CDR1 is SEHNR, CDR2 FQNEAQ, per germline (reference sequence). V lost 5 bases and J lost 6; bases outside the gene matches: 1. This CDR3 is CASSPGGNEQFF. CDR3 nucleotide sequence: TGTGCCAGCAGCCCAGGGGGCAATGAGCAGTTCTTC.